This T cell receptor beta chain was identified in a study of blood T cell repertoires in COVID-19. Whole-study context: The United States, Italy and Spain supplied acute and convalescent COVID-19 samples. T cells, B-cell-depleted T cells, or PBMCs provided the cDNA or gDNA that served as material.

Trimming cost V 4 bases and J 3 bases; bases outside gene matches: 1. The CDR3 runs to 13 residues. Germline lookup yields CDR1 KGHDR and CDR2 SFDVKD. Original processing notes: Scientists estimated how many nucleated cells there were by amplifying reference gene primers. Using immunoSEQ multiplex PCR, the repertoire was profiled, and TCRdb retains in-frame clones only, with some absent. Clonal size and the V and J genes are those of that table, whereas D and trimming came from the DNA. The table records about 440,000 clones, around 88% of them present only once. The sequence derives from a woman aged 25 to 39 with acute or convalescent COVID-19. Material: peripheral blood. The V gene is TRBV24-1, the J gene TRBJ2-7; 8 bases line up with TRBD1. In nucleotides, the CDR3 is TGTGCCACCAGTGAAACAGGGGGCTACGAGCAGTACTTC. Protein sequence: CATSETGGYEQYF.